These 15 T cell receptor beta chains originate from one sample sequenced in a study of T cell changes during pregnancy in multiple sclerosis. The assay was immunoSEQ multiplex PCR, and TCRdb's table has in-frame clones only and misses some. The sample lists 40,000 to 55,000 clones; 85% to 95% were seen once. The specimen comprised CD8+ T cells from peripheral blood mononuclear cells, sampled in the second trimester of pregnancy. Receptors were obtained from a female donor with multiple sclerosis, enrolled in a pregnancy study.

The CDR3 sequence: CASSELGTSGVQDTQYF. CDR3 DNA sequence: TGTGCCAGCAGTGAATTAGGAACTAGCGGGGTTCAAGATACGCAGTATTTT. The chain carries TRBV6-1 and TRBJ2-3, with 10 bases identical to TRBD2. After removal of 2 bases from V and 5 bases from J, the junction contained 10 bases not matched to a gene. CDR1 is MNHNS, CDR2 SASEGT, per germline. CDR3 length equals 17 residues.

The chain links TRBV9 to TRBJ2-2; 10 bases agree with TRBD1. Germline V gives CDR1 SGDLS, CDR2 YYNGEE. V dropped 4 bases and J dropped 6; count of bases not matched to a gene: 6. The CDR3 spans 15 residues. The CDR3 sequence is CASSRPGQGSGELFF. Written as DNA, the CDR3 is TGTGCCAGCAGCCGTCCGGGACAGGGGTCCGGGGAGCTGTTTTTT.

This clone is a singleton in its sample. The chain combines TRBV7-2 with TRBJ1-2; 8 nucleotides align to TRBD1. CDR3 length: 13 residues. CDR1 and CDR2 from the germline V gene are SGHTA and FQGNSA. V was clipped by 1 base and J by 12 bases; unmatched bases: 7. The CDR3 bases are TGTGCCAGCAGCTTAGAGGGACAGGCGCCTGACACCTTC. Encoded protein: CASSLEGQAPDTF.

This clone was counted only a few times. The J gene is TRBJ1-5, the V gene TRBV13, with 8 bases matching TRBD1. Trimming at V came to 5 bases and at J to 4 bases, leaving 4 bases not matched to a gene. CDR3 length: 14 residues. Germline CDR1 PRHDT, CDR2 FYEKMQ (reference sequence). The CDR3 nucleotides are TGTGCCAGCAGCCAACGGACAGGGAATCAGCCCCAGCATTTT. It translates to CASSQRTGNQPQHF.

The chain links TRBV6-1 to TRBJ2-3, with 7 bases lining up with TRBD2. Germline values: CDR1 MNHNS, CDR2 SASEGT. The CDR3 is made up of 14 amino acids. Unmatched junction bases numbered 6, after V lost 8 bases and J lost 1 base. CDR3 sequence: CASGLGGGTDTQYF. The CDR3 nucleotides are TGTGCCAGCGGTCTGGGAGGGGGCACAGATACGCAGTATTTT.

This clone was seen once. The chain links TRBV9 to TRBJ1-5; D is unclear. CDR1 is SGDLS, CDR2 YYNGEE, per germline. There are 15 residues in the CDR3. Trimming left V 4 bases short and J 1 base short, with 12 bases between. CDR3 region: CASSLAGESNQPQHF. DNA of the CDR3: TGTGCCAGCAGCTTAGCGGGAGAAAGCAATCAGCCCCAGCATTTT.

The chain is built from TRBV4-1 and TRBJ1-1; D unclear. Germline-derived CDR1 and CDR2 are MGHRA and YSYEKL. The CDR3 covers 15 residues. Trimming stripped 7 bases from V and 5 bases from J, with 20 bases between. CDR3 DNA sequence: TGCGCCAGCAACATCAAAGTAGAGGGAGGGACTGAAGCTTTCTTT. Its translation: CASNIKVEGGTEAFF.

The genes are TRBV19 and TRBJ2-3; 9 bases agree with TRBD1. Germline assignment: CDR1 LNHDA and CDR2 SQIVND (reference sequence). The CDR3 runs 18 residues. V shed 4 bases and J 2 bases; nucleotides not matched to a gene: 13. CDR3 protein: CASSTEYDRDRATDTQYF. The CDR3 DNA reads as TGTGCCAGTAGTACAGAATATGACCGGGACAGGGCCACAGATACGCAGTATTTT.

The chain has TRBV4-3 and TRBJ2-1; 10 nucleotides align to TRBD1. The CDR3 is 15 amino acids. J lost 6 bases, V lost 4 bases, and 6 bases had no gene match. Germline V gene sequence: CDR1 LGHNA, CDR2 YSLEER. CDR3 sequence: CASSPGQGEGNEQFF. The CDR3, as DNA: TGCGCCAGCAGCCCCGGACAGGGGGAGGGCAATGAGCAGTTCTTC.

The CDR3 DNA reads TGTGCCAGCAGCTTGGGTGAGCGGAGGACGGAACTCTACGAGCAGTACTTC. It translates to CASSLGERRTELYEQYF. This chain uses TRBV5-8 with TRBJ2-7; TRBD2 might be the D (5 bases). The CDR3 consists of 17 residues. Germline V CDR1 and CDR2: SGHTS, YDEGEE. V was cut by 0 bases and J by 3 bases, with 19 bases left in between. Looking up the rest from reference TRBV5-8 and TRBJ2-7 gives the full variable domain: EAGVTQSPTHLIKTRGQQATLRCSPISGHTSVYWYQQALGLGLQFLLWYDEGEERNRGNFPPRFSGRQFPNYSSELNVNALELEDSALYLCASSLGERRTELYEQYFGPGTRLTVT.

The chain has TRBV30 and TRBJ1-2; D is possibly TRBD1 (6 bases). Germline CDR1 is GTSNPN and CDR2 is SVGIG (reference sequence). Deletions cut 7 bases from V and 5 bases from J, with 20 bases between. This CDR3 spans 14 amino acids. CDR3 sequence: CASTPRGVEYGYTF. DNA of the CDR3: TGTGCCTCCACCCCCAGGGGAGTGGAGTATGGCTACACCTTC.

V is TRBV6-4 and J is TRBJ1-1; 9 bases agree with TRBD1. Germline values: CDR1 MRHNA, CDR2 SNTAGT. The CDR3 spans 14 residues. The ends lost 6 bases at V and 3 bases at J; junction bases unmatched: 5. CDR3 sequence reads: CASRVDRGDTEAFF. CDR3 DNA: TGTGCCAGCAGAGTCGACAGGGGGGACACTGAAGCTTTCTTT.

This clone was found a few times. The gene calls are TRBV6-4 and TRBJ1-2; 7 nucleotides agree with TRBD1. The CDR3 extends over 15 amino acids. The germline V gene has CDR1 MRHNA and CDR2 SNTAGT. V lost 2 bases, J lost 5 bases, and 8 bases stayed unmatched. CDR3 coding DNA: TGTGCCAGCAGTGACACTGGACAGGCCTTATATGGCTACACCTTC. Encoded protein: CASSDTGQALYGYTF.

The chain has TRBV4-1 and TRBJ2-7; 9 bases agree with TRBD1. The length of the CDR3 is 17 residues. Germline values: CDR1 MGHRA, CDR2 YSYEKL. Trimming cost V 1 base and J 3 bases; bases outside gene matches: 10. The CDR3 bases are TGCGCCAGCAGCCAAGGCTTAGCTGGGACAGGGATCTACGAGCAGTACTTC. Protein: CASSQGLAGTGIYEQYF.

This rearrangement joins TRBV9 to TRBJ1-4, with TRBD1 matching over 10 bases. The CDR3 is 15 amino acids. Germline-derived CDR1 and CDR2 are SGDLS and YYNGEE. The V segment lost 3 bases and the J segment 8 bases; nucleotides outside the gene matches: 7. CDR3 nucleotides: TGTGCCAGCAGCGGACGACAGGGGGCAAGAGAAAAACTGTTTTTT. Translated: CASSGRQGAREKLFF.